These 14 T cell receptor beta chains came from one sample sequenced in a study of shared clonotypes between healthy human individuals. As defined, naive CD8 cells were CD45RO-negative and positively selected for CCR7, with terminally differentiated effector memory CD45RA+ cells excluded. Some clones are missing from TCRdb's copy, which holds only in-frame ones; the method was immunoSEQ multiplex PCR. In the table there are about 1.9 million clones, 90% to 95% of which are singletons. Sequenced material: naive CD8+ T cells from PBMCs. The receptor source for this set is a man younger than 35 in good health. Some clones in this sample may be carry-over from other donors' samples.

The genes are TRBV27 and TRBJ1-2, with unresolved D. Germline lookup yields CDR1 MNHEY and CDR2 SMNVEV (reference sequence). The CDR3 covers 13 residues. V was cut by 6 bases and J by 4 bases, with 12 bases left in between. As DNA, the CDR3 is TGTGCCAGCAGCCTCACCTCTGGCTATGGCTACACCTTC. Protein sequence: CASSLTSGYGYTF.

CDR3 coding DNA: TGTGCCAGCAGTGAAACGGGACAGACTAATGAAAAACTGTTTTTT. Translated: CASSETGQTNEKLFF. This chain uses TRBV2 with TRBJ1-4; TRBD1 matches 7 bases. CDR3 length: 15 residues. V was clipped by 2 bases and J by 2 bases; unmatched bases: 2. Looked up from germline, CDR1 is SNHLY and CDR2 is FYNNEI.

The V and J genes are TRBV7-9 and TRBJ1-5; the D gene is possibly TRBD1 (6 bases). CDR1 and CDR2 from the germline V gene are SEHNR and FQNEAQ (reference sequence). There are 14 residues in the CDR3. Trimming shortened V by 0 bases and J by 7 bases, and 10 bases separated the two germline ends. The CDR3 is CASSLAGARQPQHF. The CDR3 nucleotides are TGTGCCAGCAGCTTAGCGGGGGCGAGGCAGCCCCAGCATTTT.

The chain carries TRBV14 and TRBJ1-1; D is possibly TRBD1 (6 bases). This CDR3 contains 14 residues. Trimming cost V 3 bases and J 4 bases, with 12 bases left between them. Germline lookup yields CDR1 SGHDN and CDR2 FVKESK. CDR3 nucleotides: TGTGCCAGCAGCCACAGGGGCGTGGGCACTGAAGCTTTCTTT. It yields the protein CASSHRGVGTEAFF.

The chain combines TRBV5-8 with TRBJ2-2, with 9 bases lining up with TRBD2. In germline, CDR1 is SGHTS, CDR2 YDEGEE. After removal of 1 base from V and 5 bases from J, the junction contained 3 bases not matched to a gene. CDR3 length: 15 residues. This chain's CDR3 is CASSLLAGPTGELFF. CDR3 bases: TGTGCCAGCAGCTTGCTAGCGGGACCGACCGGGGAGCTGTTTTTT.

The genes are TRBV7-2 and TRBJ1-1, with 10 positions matching TRBD1. V lost 5 bases and J lost 12; bases outside the gene matches: 15. Germline V CDR1 and CDR2: SGHTA, FQGNSA. This CDR3 region has 15 residues. This CDR3 reads CASSVPGTGVNKPFF. CDR3 bases: TGTGCCAGCAGCGTTCCCGGGACAGGGGTAAACAAGCCTTTCTTT.

In DNA form, the CDR3 reads TGTGCCAGCAGCTTGAAGACCGGGACAGCTAGCAATCAGCCCCAGCATTTT. Residues: CASSLKTGTASNQPQHF. V is TRBV5-5 and J is TRBJ1-5, with TRBD1 identical over 7 bases. Looked up from germline, CDR1 is SGHKS and CDR2 is YYEKEE (reference sequence). V shed 1 base, J shed 0 bases, and the junction held 7 bases outside the gene matches. The CDR3 consists of 17 residues.

The V gene is TRBV7-9, the J gene TRBJ1-2; 8 bases line up with TRBD1. The CDR3 totals 16 residues. The J segment lost 3 bases and the V segment lost 6 bases, leaving 12 bases of the junction unmatched. Germline CDR1 is SEHNR and CDR2 is FQNEAQ (reference sequence). CDR3 region: CASRPPGGELDYGYTF. In nucleotides, the CDR3 is TGTGCCAGCAGGCCACCAGGGGGCGAACTAGACTATGGCTACACCTTC.

The V gene is TRBV28, the J gene TRBJ1-4; TRBD1 might be the D (6 bases). Germline V gene sequence: CDR1 MDHEN, CDR2 SYDVKM. V lost 1 base, J lost 5 bases, and 17 bases lay in between. This CDR3 contains 17 residues. CDR3 loop: CASSLYGTPSLNEKLFF. The CDR3 DNA follows: TGTGCCAGCAGTTTATACGGGACACCGTCACTAAATGAAAAACTGTTTTTT.

This chain links TRBV23-1 with TRBJ2-1, with D unresolved. TRBV23-1 belongs to the ORF category, with a function that is uncertain. The CDR3 contains 11 residues. The V gene lost 8 bases and the J gene lost 4 bases, with 6 bases spanning the gap. CDR3 residues: CASGPYNEQFF. The CDR3 nucleotides are TGCGCCAGCGGGCCTTACAATGAGCAGTTCTTC.

This chain joins TRBV27 and TRBJ1-5, with D possibly being TRBD1 (6 bases). The V end was cut by 1 base, the J end by 4 bases, with 14 bases between. The germline V gene encodes CDR1 MNHEY and CDR2 SMNVEV (reference sequence). The CDR3 loop spans 16 amino acids. CDR3 sequence (DNA): TGTGCCAGCAGTTTATGGGCAGGACAGCCTAATCAGCCCCAGCATTTT. This translates into CASSLWAGQPNQPQHF.

A few counts support this clone. The chain recombines TRBV27 with TRBJ1-4; D call uncertain. From germline, CDR1 is MNHEY and CDR2 SMNVEV (reference sequence). The CDR3 loop spans 13 amino acids. The germline V and J ends were trimmed by 8 bases and 6 bases, with 13 bases remaining between them. The CDR3 sequence is CASARGYDEKLFF. CDR3 sequence (DNA): TGTGCCAGCGCCCGGGGATACGATGAAAAACTGTTTTTT.

This clone was counted once. The J gene is TRBJ2-7, the V gene TRBV27; 11 bases match TRBD2. This CDR3 spans 15 amino acids. The ends lost 8 bases at V and 5 bases at J; junction bases unmatched: 11. Germline lookup yields CDR1 MNHEY and CDR2 SMNVEV (reference sequence). In nucleotides, the CDR3 is TGTGCCAGCTCCCTCCCGGGACTAGCGGTAAACGAGCAGTACTTC. Protein product: CASSLPGLAVNEQYF.

This clone showed up just a few times. V is TRBV5-1 and J is TRBJ1-4; D gene uncertain. The CDR3 is 11 amino acids. V was pared by 0 bases and J by 10 bases, with 4 bases between. CDR1 and CDR2 from the germline V gene are SGHRS and YFSETQ. The CDR3 DNA reads TGCGCCAGCAGCTTGGAAGGAAAACTGTTTTTT. Its translation is CASSLEGKLFF.